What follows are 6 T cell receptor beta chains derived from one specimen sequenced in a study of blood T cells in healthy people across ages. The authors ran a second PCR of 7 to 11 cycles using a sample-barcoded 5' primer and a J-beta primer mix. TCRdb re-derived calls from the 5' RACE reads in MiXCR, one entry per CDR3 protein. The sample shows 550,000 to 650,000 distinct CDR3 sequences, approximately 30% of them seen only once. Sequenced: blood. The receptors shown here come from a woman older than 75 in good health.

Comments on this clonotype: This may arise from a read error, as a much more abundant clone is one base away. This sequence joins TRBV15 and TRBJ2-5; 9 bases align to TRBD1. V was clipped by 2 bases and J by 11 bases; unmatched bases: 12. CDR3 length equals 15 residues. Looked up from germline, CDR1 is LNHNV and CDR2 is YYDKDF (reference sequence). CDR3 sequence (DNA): TGTGCCACCAGCAGATCCGGGACAGGGTCCAACGGGCAGTACTTC. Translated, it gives CATSRSGTGSNGQYF.

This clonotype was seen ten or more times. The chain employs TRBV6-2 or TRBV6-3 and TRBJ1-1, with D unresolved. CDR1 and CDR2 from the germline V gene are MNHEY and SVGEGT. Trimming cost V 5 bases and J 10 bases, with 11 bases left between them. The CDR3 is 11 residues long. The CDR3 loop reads CASSRTGGAFF. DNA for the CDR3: TGTGCCAGCAGTCGGACCGGAGGAGCTTTCTTT.

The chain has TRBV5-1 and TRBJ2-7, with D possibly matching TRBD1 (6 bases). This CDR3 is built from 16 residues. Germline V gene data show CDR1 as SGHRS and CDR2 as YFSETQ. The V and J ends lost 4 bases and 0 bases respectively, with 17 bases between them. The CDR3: CASSPEPTGSSYEQYF. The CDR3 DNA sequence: TGCGCCAGCAGCCCGGAACCGACAGGATCCTCCTACGAGCAGTACTTC.

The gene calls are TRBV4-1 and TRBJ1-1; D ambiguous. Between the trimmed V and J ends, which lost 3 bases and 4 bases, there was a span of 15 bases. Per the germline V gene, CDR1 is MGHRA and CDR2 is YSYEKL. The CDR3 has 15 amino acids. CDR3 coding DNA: TGCGCCAGCAGCCAGCCCTCCGCTCTGGGCACTGAAGCTTTCTTT. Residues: CASSQPSALGTEAFF.

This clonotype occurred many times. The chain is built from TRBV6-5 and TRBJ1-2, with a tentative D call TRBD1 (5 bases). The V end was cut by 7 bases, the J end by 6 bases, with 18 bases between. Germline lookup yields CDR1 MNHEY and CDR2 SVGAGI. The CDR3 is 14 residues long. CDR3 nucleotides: TGTGCCAGCAAACCGGGACTGTCCCCCCATGGCTACACCTTC. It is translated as CASKPGLSPHGYTF.

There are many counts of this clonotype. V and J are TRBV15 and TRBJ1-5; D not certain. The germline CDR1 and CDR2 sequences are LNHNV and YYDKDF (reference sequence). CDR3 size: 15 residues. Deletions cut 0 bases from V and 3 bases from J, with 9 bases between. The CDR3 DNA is TGTGCCACCAGCAGAGATCGGCAGTCCAATCAGCCCCAGCATTTT. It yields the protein CATSRDRQSNQPQHF.